The present T cell receptor (beta chain) was sequenced within a study (dated by TCRdb to the mid-2010s). The study in broad terms: Whether tumor-infiltrating Tregs in breast cancer are recruited from blood Tregs or converted in situ from other CD4+ T cell subsets was tested. Paper-wide results and their limitations: Validation in the larger cohort was restricted to a single TCR beta V-J rearrangement rather than whole repertoires. Tumor-infiltrating Treg TCR alpha and beta sequences overlapped most with tumor naive CD4+ T cells, then with blood naive CD4+ T cells. The TCR gene usage of tumor memory CD4+ T cells clustered together with blood and lymph node memory CD4+ cells and with lymph node naive CD4+ cells.

Full-length TCR variable regions were amplified by 5' RACE PCR with constant-region reverse primers, and semi-nested PCR with Nested Universal Primer A was subsequently performed. Using the ReliaPrep RNA Cell Miniprep System, total RNA was extracted, and the SMARTer RACE 5'/3' Kit was then used to reverse transcribe the RNA into 5'RACE-ready cDNA. Multiplex adaptors were used to barcode the full-length TCR alpha and beta libraries, which were then sequenced on an Illumina MiSeq. In the source study's methods: For each of nine subset-tissue groups, sequencing data from the five patients were pooled, and the groups were compared by unsupervised clustering of TCR gene usage. The Morisita-Horn index was used to calculate repertoire similarity, with shared sequences weighted by how much each contributed to each repertoire. TCRdb redid the processing of the public reads, applying fastp at Q25 and MiXCR, and retained in-frame beta chains. Each CDR3 protein appears once, grouped with its most common genes and DNA. The V and J calls reflect TCRdb's pipeline rather than the authors' work. The sample profile shows 40,000 to 55,000 distinct CDR3 sequences; roughly 22% of them were found once. The top ten constitute about 4.5% of the sample.

CD4+CD25+CD127-/low cells were isolated as Tregs. Tregs, naive and memory CD4+ T cells from tumor, blood and ipsilateral draining lymph nodes of five breast cancer patients underwent full-length TCR alpha and beta sequencing. Tumor tissue and lymph nodes from ipsilateral axillary dissection were perfused with PBS, minced and digested with collagenase I and hyaluronidase. Ficoll density gradient centrifugation was used to isolate mononuclear cells from lymph nodes or from approximately 46 ml of peripheral blood. FACS confirmed that the sorted cell populations were more than 90% pure. Of note for this clonotype: This receptor's antigen is unknown. Base-call qualities are not available, and no considerably larger clone is one nucleotide away.

The CDR3 measures 17 amino acids from cysteine to phenylalanine. Only CDR3 DNA remains: 51 bases, in frame from the first base. Trimming removed 5 bases from V and 2 bases from J; the gene matches leave 14 bases unexplained. From the germline V gene, CDR1 is MNHEY and CDR2 is SVGEGT. The specimen was Tregs sorted from a lymph node. This clonotype was obtained from a female donor with breast cancer. This chain is built from TRBV6-2 or TRBV6-3 and TRBJ2-5; TRBD2 fits 7 bases in the junction. The CDR3 amino acid sequence is: CASSQQMGAGPQETQYF. Here is the DNA: TGTGCCAGCAGTCAACAGATGGGAGCGGGACCTCAAGAGACCCAGTACTTC.